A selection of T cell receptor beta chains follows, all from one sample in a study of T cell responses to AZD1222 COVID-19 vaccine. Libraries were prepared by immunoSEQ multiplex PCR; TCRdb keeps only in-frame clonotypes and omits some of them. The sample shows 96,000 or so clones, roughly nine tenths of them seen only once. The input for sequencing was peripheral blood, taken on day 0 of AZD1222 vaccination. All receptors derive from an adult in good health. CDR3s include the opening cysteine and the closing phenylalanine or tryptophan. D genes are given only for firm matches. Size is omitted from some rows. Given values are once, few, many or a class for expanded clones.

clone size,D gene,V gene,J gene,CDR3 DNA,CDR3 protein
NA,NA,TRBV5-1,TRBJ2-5,TGCGCCAGTTACGAAGGGAGCACCCAAGAGACCCAGTACTTC,CASYEGSTQETQYF
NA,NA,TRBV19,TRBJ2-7,TGTGCCAGTAGTATAGTACAGGGTGGCGAGCAGTACTTC,CASSIVQGGEQYF
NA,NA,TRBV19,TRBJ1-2,TGTGCCAGCCGACAGGAGTGGCATGGCTACACCTTC,CASRQEWHGYTF
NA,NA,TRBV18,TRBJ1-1,TGTGCCAGCTCACCACCCAACCAGGCTGAAGCTTTCTTT,CASSPPNQAEAFF
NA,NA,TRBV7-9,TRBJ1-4,TGTGCCAGCAGCTTGAGTCCCTGGGTGGGAGAAAAACTGTTTTTT,CASSLSPWVGEKLFF
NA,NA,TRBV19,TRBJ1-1,TGTGCCAGTAGTATGTGGGCAGAGAACACTGAAGCTTTCTTT,CASSMWAENTEAFF
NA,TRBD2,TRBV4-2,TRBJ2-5,TGTGCCAGCAGCCAAGATCCTCCGGGGTCTGCCTCTAGCGGGGGGCCGAGGGAGACCCAGTACTTC,CASSQDPPGSASSGGPRETQYF
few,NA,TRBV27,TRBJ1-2,TGTGCCAGCAGTTTAATGGGGGGAGGTGGCTACACCTTC,CASSLMGGGGYTF
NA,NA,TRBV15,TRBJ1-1,TGTGCCACCAGCAGCGGGGCGAGCACTGAAGCTTTCTTT,CATSSGASTEAFF
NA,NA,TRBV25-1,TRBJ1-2,TGTGCCAGCAGTGCAAAGCACAGTTATGGCTACACCTTC,CASSAKHSYGYTF
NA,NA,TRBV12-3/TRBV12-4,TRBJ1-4,TGTGCCAGCAGTTGGGCAGGGGCTGAAAAACTGTTTTTT,CASSWAGAEKLFF
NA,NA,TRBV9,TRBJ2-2,TGTGCCAGCAGCGTAGATTCAGGAGTCTCCGGGGAGCTGTTTTTT,CASSVDSGVSGELFF
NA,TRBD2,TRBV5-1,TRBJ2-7,TGCGCCAGCAGCTTGGCATGGGGTAGCGGGGCCCCTTACGAGCAGTACTTC,CASSLAWGSGAPYEQYF
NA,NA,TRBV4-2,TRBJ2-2,TGTGCCAGCAGCGGACGGGCGGGGCAGAACACCGGGGAGCTGTTTTTT,CASSGRAGQNTGELFF
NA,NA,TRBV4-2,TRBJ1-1,TGTGCCAGCAGCCAACCAGGGGTGAGGGACACTGAAGCTTTCTTT,CASSQPGVRDTEAFF
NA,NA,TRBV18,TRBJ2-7,TGTGCCAGCTCACCGGGCAGGGGAGCCTACGAGCAGTACTTC,CASSPGRGAYEQYF
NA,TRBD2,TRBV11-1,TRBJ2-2,TGTGCCAGCAGCTGGACTAGCGGGGGCACCGGGGAGCTGTTTTTT,CASSWTSGGTGELFF